Listed below are T cell receptor beta chains from one sample, sequenced in a study of control samples from healthy donors and cancer patients. The assay was immunoSEQ multiplex PCR, and TCRdb's table has in-frame clones only and misses some. Of around 30,000 clones listed, approximately 94% are singletons. The specimen sequenced was blood. The receptors derive from a man aged 60 to 75 in good health. The CDR3 runs from the conserved cysteine through the conserved F or W. The D gene is left open where the match is weak. Clone size is stated in some rows and not others, as once, few, many or a class when expanded.

CASSLALATEAFF	TGTGCCAGCAGCTTAGCGCTGGCGACTGAAGCTTTCTTT	NA	NA	TRBV7-9	TRBJ1-1
CASSPQGTYNSPLHF	TGTGCCAGCAGTCCACAGGGGACCTATAATTCACCCCTCCACTTT	NA	TRBD1	TRBV7-6	TRBJ1-6
CASSLPGGGSYNSPLHF	TGTGCCAGCAGCTTACCGGGTGGCGGTTCCTATAATTCACCCCTCCACTTT	NA	NA	TRBV7-2	TRBJ1-6
CASSSSGGAETQYF	TGTGCCAGCAGCTCTAGCGGGGGGGCCGAGACCCAGTACTTC	NA	TRBD2	TRBV11-2	TRBJ2-5
CASSLHGTAYEQYF	TGTGCCAGCAGCTTACATGGGACGGCCTACGAGCAGTACTTC	NA	NA	TRBV7-8	TRBJ2-7
CASSSQGGYNYGYTF	TGTGCCAGCAGTTCTCAGGGGGGTTACAACTATGGCTACACCTTC	NA	TRBD1	TRBV6-5	TRBJ1-2
CASTVRRGSTDTQYF	TGTGCCAGCACCGTTAGGAGGGGGAGCACAGATACGCAGTATTTT	NA	NA	TRBV6-6	TRBJ2-3
CASSYHRLNTGELFF	TGTGCCAGCAGTTACCACCGATTGAACACCGGGGAGCTGTTTTTT	once	NA	TRBV6-2/TRBV6-3	TRBJ2-2
CASSSGTSGGRGEQFF	TGTGCCAGTAGTTCAGGGACTAGCGGGGGCCGGGGCGAGCAGTTCTTC	NA	TRBD2	TRBV19	TRBJ2-1
CATSRDGDRGDTQYF	TGTGCCACCAGCAGAGATGGGGACAGGGGGGATACGCAGTATTTT	NA	TRBD1	TRBV15	TRBJ2-3
CASSYWGASSYEQYF	TGTGCCAGCAGCTACTGGGGGGCTAGCTCCTACGAGCAGTACTTC	NA	NA	TRBV7-9	TRBJ2-7
CASSTGLQETQYF	TGTGCCAGTAGTACGGGCCTGCAAGAGACCCAGTACTTC	NA	NA	TRBV19	TRBJ2-5
CASRGAAPSKNTQYF	TGTGCCAGCAGGGGAGCGGCCCCCTCGAAAAATACGCAGTATTTT	NA	NA	TRBV11-1	TRBJ2-3
CASSYSSGGSIYEQYF	TGTGCCAGCAGTTACTCGAGCGGGGGTTCGATCTACGAGCAGTACTTC	NA	TRBD2	TRBV6-2/TRBV6-3	TRBJ2-7
CASSSRGTGANVLTF	TGTGCCAGCAGCTCCAGGGGTACCGGGGCCAACGTCCTGACTTTC	NA	NA	TRBV7-2	TRBJ2-6
CASSLGTGGFEKLFF	TGTGCCAGCAGCTTAGGGACAGGGGGATTTGAAAAACTGTTTTTT	NA	TRBD1	TRBV13	TRBJ1-4
CASSYETGSYGYTF	TGTGCCAGCAGTTACGAGACAGGGAGCTATGGCTACACCTTC	NA	TRBD1	TRBV6-5	TRBJ1-2